A single sample gave rise to the 20 T cell receptor beta chains below, sequenced in a study of neurological immune-mediated disorders. TCRdb reprocessed the 5' RACE reads with MiXCR, giving one entry per CDR3 protein. This table holds about 65,000 distinct CDR3 sequences, around 4% found once. The specimen was PBMCs. These receptors all stem from a man aged 50 to 60 with multiple sclerosis.

Many counts were recorded for this clonotype. The chain is built from TRBV29-1 and TRBJ1-1; maybe TRBD1 (5 bases). Per germline, CDR1 SQVTM and CDR2 ANQGSEA. The V gene lost 7 bases and the J gene lost 7 bases, with 13 bases spanning the gap. This CDR3 is built from 11 residues. The CDR3 is CSGRDSIEAFF. Written as DNA, the CDR3 is TGCAGCGGGAGGGACTCCATTGAAGCTTTCTTT.

This clonotype has at least ten counts. V and J are TRBV7-9 and TRBJ1-5, with 9 nucleotides matching TRBD1. Germline V gene lookup returns CDR1 SEHNR and CDR2 FQNEAQ (reference sequence). The V segment lost 6 bases and the J segment 6 bases; nucleotides outside the gene matches: 9. This CDR3 region has 15 residues. Written as DNA, the CDR3 is TGTGCCAGCAGTCCACAGGGGGCGGCGGGTCAGCCCCAGCATTTT. Residues: CASSPQGAAGQPQHF.

This clonotype showed up many times. The gene calls are TRBV13 and TRBJ2-1, with 9 bases identical to TRBD1. This CDR3 region has 14 residues. In germline, CDR1 is PRHDT, CDR2 FYEKMQ (reference sequence). V was clipped by 10 bases and J by 3 bases; unmatched bases: 7. This CDR3 is CATFRQGGYNEQFF. CDR3 DNA: TGTGCCACCTTCAGACAGGGGGGCTACAATGAGCAGTTCTTC.

This clonotype was seen at least ten times. The rearrangement links TRBV20-1 to TRBJ1-2; 7 bases agree with TRBD1. This CDR3 contains 14 residues. The J segment lost 8 bases and the V segment lost 3 bases, leaving 12 bases of the junction unmatched. Germline V gene sequence: CDR1 DFQATT, CDR2 SNEGSKA (reference sequence). This CDR3 reads CSASPGQTLMGYTF. As DNA, the CDR3 is TGCAGTGCTAGCCCGGGACAGACCCTTATGGGCTACACCTTC.

This clonotype was counted only a few times. The chain employs TRBV12-3 or TRBV12-4 and TRBJ1-1, with 8 bases aligning to TRBD1. V shed 3 bases and J 6 bases; nucleotides not matched to a gene: 3. The CDR3 has 13 residues. CDR3 DNA sequence: TGTGCCAGCAGTTTGGGACAGGCGTCTGAAGCTTTCTTT. Residues: CASSLGQASEAFF.

This clonotype was detected a few times. The rearrangement joins TRBV20-1 to TRBJ2-1; D is undetermined. Germline V gene lookup returns CDR1 DFQATT and CDR2 SNEGSKA (reference sequence). The CDR3 covers 13 residues. V was cut by 3 bases and J by 1 base, with 7 bases left in between. CDR3 coding DNA: TGCAGTGCTAGGAGGCGGTCCTACAATGAGCAGTTCTTC. Translating it yields CSARRRSYNEQFF.

Many counts were recorded for this clonotype. As DNA, the CDR3 is TGTGCCAGTCCGGGTACGCAGTATTTT. This codes for CASPGTQYF. The rearrangement uses TRBV7-9 and TRBJ2-3; D not certain. V lost 9 bases to trimming and J lost 8 bases, with 6 bases between them. Germline loops: CDR1 SEHNR, CDR2 FQNEAQ (reference sequence). The CDR3 covers 9 residues.

This clonotype showed up many times. The chain joins TRBV7-9 to TRBJ2-5; TRBD2 aligns across 9 bases. Germline V gives CDR1 SEHNR, CDR2 FQNEAQ (reference sequence). Losses at the gene ends were 6 bases for V and 1 base for J; bases not matched to a gene: 6. The CDR3 contains 15 residues. CDR3 bases: TGTGCCAGCAGAGCGAGCGGGGGGCCCCAAGAGACCCAGTACTTC. It specifies CASRASGGPQETQYF.

The rearrangement links TRBV20-1 to TRBJ2-7; 8 bases match TRBD2. In germline, CDR1 is DFQATT, CDR2 SNEGSKA (reference sequence). With V trimmed by 6 bases and J by 3 bases, 7 bases remained unmatched. The CDR3 is made up of 13 amino acids. CDR3 residues: CSAEPGLDYEQYF. The CDR3 DNA is TGCAGTGCCGAGCCGGGACTAGACTACGAGCAGTACTTC.

In its sample, this clonotype was seen many times. The chain employs TRBV12-3 or TRBV12-4 and TRBJ2-4; 7 bases line up with TRBD1. V was pared by 6 bases and J by 2 bases, with 7 bases of the junction left unmatched. The CDR3 is made up of 15 amino acids. The CDR3 bases are TGTGCCAGCAGCTTGACAGGGAGTACCAAAAACATTCAGTACTTC. Encoded protein: CASSLTGSTKNIQYF.

The rearrangement joins TRBV20-1 to TRBJ1-1; D is uncertain. Looked up from germline, CDR1 is DFQATT and CDR2 is SNEGSKA (reference sequence). V was trimmed by 4 bases and J by 2 bases, leaving 8 bases between them. The CDR3 is 12 amino acids. The CDR3 loop reads CSAKSPNTEAFF. CDR3 in DNA: TGCAGTGCTAAATCTCCCAACACTGAAGCTTTCTTT.

This clonotype was counted at least ten times. V is TRBV6-5 and J is TRBJ2-5; TRBD2 agrees at 8 bases. From germline, CDR1 is MNHEY and CDR2 SVGAGI. The V segment lost 2 bases and the J segment 7 bases; nucleotides outside the gene matches: 3. CDR3 length: 13 residues. In DNA, the CDR3 is TGTGCCAGCAGTTACGGCACTAGCGGGACCCAGTACTTC. Its translation: CASSYGTSGTQYF.

This clonotype has ten or more counts. The gene calls are TRBV10-1 and TRBJ2-3; D possibly corresponds to TRBD2 (5 bases). Trimming left V 0 bases short and J 5 bases short, with 15 bases between. The CDR3 loop spans 16 amino acids. In germline, CDR1 is WNHNN, CDR2 SYGVQD (reference sequence). This CDR3 is CASSESRSGSGDTQYF. CDR3 DNA: TGCGCCAGCAGTGAGTCCCGCAGCGGAAGCGGAGATACGCAGTATTTT.

Many counts were recorded for this clonotype. The CDR3 DNA sequence: TGTGCCAGCAGGGGGCACACAGGGGTGGAGACCCAGTACTTC. Its protein product is CASRGHTGVETQYF. This chain links TRBV2 with TRBJ2-5, with 7 bases identical to TRBD1. The CDR3 is 14 amino acids. Looked up from germline, CDR1 is SNHLY and CDR2 is FYNNEI. Unmatched junction bases numbered 9, after V lost 6 bases and J lost 5 bases.

In this sample, this clonotype turned up many times. The chain uses TRBV5-1 and TRBJ1-1; D uncertain. There are 14 residues in the CDR3. Germline CDR1 is SGHRS and CDR2 is YFSETQ. Trimming took 0 bases from V and 1 from J, leaving 7 bases between them. Here the CDR3 reads CASSLGPSNTEAFF. The CDR3, as DNA: TGCGCCAGCAGCTTGGGGCCGTCGAACACTGAAGCTTTCTTT.

This clonotype was counted at least ten times. This rearrangement joins TRBV5-1 to TRBJ2-1; 8 nucleotides match TRBD2. The CDR3 runs to 15 residues. With 1 base clipped from V and 9 bases from J, the junction kept 9 bases outside the gene matches. Germline assignment: CDR1 SGHRS and CDR2 YFSETQ. As DNA, the CDR3 is TGCGCCAGCAGCTTGAGGCTAGGGACTAGTGGTGAGCAGTTCTTC. This encodes CASSLRLGTSGEQFF.

As for this clonotype: This sequence may be a read error, since a much larger clone differs from it by one base. This sequence joins TRBV5-6 and TRBJ2-7; D uncertain. Trimming stripped 4 bases from V and 7 bases from J, with 15 bases between. CDR1 SGHDT and CDR2 YYEEEE come from the germline V gene. CDR3 length equals 13 residues. CDR3 sequence (DNA): TGTGCCAGCAGCCTACCTTCTACGAAAGAGCAGTACTTC. Encoded protein: CASSLPSTKEQYF.

This clonotype was seen at least ten times. The chain joins TRBV12-3 or TRBV12-4 to TRBJ1-5, with a weak D call TRBD1 (5 bases). V dropped 3 bases and J dropped 9 bases, with 12 bases sitting between them. CDR3 length: 13 residues. CDR3 sequence reads: CASSFGEGWPQHF. The CDR3 nucleotides read TGTGCCAGCAGTTTTGGGGAGGGGTGGCCCCAGCATTTT.

This clonotype showed up many times. This chain connects TRBV9 to TRBJ2-1; D is perhaps TRBD2 (7 bases). The V end lost 1 base, the J end lost 4 bases, and 15 bases lay between the germline ends. CDR1 SGDLS and CDR2 YYNGEE come from the germline V gene. The CDR3 has 16 residues. CDR3: CASSVLGGPLYNEQFF. The CDR3 DNA follows: TGTGCCAGCAGCGTACTGGGGGGGCCACTATACAATGAGCAGTTCTTC.

This clonotype came up many times. V gene TRBV20-1 combines with J gene TRBJ2-5; 9 bases fit TRBD2. The length of the CDR3 is 21 residues. V lost 2 bases and J lost 3; bases outside the gene matches: 25. The germline gives CDR1 DFQATT, CDR2 SNEGSKA (reference sequence). The CDR3 sequence is CSARPPSGVAGVGDSEETQYF. For the CDR3, the DNA is TGCAGTGCTAGACCCCCTTCTGGGGTAGCGGGGGTTGGAGATTCTGAAGAGACCCAGTACTTC.